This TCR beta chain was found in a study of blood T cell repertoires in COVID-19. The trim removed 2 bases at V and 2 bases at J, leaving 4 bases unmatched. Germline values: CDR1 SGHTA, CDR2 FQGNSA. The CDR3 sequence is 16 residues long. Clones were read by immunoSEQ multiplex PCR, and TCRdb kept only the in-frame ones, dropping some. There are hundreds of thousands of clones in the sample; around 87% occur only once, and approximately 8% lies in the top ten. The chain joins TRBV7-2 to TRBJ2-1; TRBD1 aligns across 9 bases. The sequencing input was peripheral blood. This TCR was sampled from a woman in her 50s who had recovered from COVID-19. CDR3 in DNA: TGTGCCAGCAGCTTAATTTACAGGGGGCCCTACAATGAGCAGTTCTTC. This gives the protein CASSLIYRGPYNEQFF.